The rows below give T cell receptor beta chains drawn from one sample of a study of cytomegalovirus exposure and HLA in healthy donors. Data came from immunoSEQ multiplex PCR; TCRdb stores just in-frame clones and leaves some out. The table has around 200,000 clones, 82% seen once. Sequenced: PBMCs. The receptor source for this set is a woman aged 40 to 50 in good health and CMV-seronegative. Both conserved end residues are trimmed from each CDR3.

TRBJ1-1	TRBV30	AWSEPPTQNTEAF
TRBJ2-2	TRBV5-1	ASSSTSGANTGELF
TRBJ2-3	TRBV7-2	ASSFRLAGGPSDTQY
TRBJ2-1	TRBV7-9	ASSSGTRNHNEQF
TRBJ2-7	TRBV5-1	ASTHRAGLPYEQY
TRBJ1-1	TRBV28	ASSLRFRSTAHTEAF
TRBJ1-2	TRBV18	ASSPRGGYGYGYT
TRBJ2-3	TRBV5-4	ASSQGASSTDTQY
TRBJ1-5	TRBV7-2	ASSLTGVSQPQH
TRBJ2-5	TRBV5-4	ASSQTGVETQY
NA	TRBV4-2	ASSRSLGGSPYEQY
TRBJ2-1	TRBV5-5	ASSLGQAYNEQF
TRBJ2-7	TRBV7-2	ASSLVQYEQY
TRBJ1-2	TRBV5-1	ASSPRDSNYGYT
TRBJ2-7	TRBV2	ASFPARGSGGTYEQY
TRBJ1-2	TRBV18	ASSPGTGPYGYT
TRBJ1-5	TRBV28	ASTTGIQPQH
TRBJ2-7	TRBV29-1	SVRGILSEQY
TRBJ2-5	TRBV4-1	ASSQEGREAETQY
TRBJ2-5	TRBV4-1	ASSQGQGAMETETQY
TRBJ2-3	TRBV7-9	ASSLAYASGGTDTQY
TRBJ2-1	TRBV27	ASSFPGGSYNEQF
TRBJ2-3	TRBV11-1	ASSFDRGFTDTQY
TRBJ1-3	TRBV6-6	AGSYTHRQAGNTIY
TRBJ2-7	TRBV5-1	ASSSGLALYEQY
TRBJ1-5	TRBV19	ASSGDRAQPQH
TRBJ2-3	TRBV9	ASSVGNGRGTDTQY
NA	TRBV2	ASSESLAETYEQY
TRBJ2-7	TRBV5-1	ASSPLPGQGLGEQY
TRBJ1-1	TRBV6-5	ASSYSAGMNTEAF
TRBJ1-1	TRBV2	ASWRDTEAF
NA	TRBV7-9	ASSLEWEGASEQY
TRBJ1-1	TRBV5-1	ASSRQGSNTEAF
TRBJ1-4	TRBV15	ATSRAGQDGEKLF
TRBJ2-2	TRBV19	ASTLTGGNTGELF
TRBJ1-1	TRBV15	ATSDRGRGGAF
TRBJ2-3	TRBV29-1	SVGRTLSGGSLYTDTQY
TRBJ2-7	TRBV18	ASRQDSTSYEQY
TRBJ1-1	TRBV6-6	ASRRGRNTEAF
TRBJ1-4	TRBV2	ASSNRDTEKLF
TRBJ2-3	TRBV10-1	ASTVPRTEMITDTQY
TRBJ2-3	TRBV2	ASKSDGLATDTQY
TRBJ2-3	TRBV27	ASSRLAGTDTQY
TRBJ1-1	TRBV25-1	ASSELGGSNTEAF
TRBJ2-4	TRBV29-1	SVGGQFVENIQY
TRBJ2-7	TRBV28	ASRIENEQY
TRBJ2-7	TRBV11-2	ASSQIGRGRYEQY
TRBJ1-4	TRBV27	ASSFSTNEKLF
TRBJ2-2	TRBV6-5	ASSYGGTNTGELF
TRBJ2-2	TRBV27	ASSPSGTSPNTGELF
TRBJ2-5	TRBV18	ASSPLELELAGEGAQY
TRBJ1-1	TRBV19	ASSTKQGRVKTEAF
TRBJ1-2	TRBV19	ASRVGANYGYT
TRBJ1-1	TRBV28	ASAQYTEAF
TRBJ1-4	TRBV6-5	ASSYSSGGKEKLF
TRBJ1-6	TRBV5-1	ASSLARSRSPLH
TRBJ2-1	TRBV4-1	ASSQLATNEQF